This note documents a single TCR beta chain sequence. The target antigen is unknown. Measured with immunoSEQ multiplex PCR; TCRdb has only the in-frame clones, and not every one. The data contain about 130,000 clones, about 92% of them singletons. These data come from a study of T cell responses to AZD1222 COVID-19 vaccine. Trimming removed 5 bases at V and 2 bases at J, with 13 bases between. Germline CDR1 is SGHAT and CDR2 is FQNNGV. CDR3 length: 16 amino acids. Study findings and constraints: Vaccine-associated CD4 TCRs spanned spike, dominant at 160-218 and 743-854.

The receptor comes from an adult in good health. The material sequenced was peripheral blood, taken on day 0 of AZD1222 vaccination. The gene calls are TRBV11-2 and TRBJ2-6; perhaps TRBD2 as D (6 bases). This chain's CDR3 is CASSPWGEAGANVLTF. The CDR3 bases are TGTGCCAGCAGCCCCTGGGGGGAAGCTGGGGCCAACGTCCTGACTTTC.